This T cell receptor beta chain was captured in a study of blood T cell repertoires in COVID-19. Overall study: Sources were T cells, B-cell-depleted T cells, or PBMCs; the material itself was cDNA or gDNA.

The CDR3 sequence is 17 residues long. Germline V lookup: CDR1 KGHSH, CDR2 LQKENI. Deletions cut 3 bases from V and 2 bases from J, with 19 bases between. Produced via immunoSEQ multiplex PCR; TCRdb's table is partial and in-frame only. There are roughly 42,000 clones in the sample; 75% to 90% occur only once, and around 8.3% lies in the top ten. This clone was seen more than once but under ten times. The V and J genes are TRBV18 and TRBJ1-1, with a tentative D call TRBD1 (6 bases). This sequence was found in a young man with active or convalescent COVID-19. The sequencing input was peripheral blood. CDR3 nucleotide sequence: TGTGCCAGCTCACCCTCCGGGACATCCTGGGGAAACACTGAAGCTTTCTTT. Encoded protein: CASSPSGTSWGNTEAFF.